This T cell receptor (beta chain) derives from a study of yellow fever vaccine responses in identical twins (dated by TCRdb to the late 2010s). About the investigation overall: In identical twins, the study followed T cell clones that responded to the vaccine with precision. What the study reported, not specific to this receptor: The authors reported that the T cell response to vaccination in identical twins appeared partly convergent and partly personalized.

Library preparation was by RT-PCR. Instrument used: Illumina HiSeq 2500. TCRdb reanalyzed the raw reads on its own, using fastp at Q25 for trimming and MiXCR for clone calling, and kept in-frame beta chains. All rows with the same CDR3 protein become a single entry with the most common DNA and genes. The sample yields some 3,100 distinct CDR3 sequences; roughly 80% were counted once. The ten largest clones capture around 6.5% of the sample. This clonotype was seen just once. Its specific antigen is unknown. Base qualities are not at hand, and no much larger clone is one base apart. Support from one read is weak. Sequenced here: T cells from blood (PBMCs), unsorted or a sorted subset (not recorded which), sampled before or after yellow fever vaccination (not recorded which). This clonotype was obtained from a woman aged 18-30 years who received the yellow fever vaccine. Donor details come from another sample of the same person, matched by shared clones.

The DNA reads TGTGCCACCGCGTATTCCGAAACGACTAACACCGGGGAGCTGTTTTTT. This gives the protein CATAYSETTNTGELFF. This chain is built from TRBV24-1 and TRBJ2-2; the D gene lacks a confident call. From the germline V gene, CDR1 is KGHDR and CDR2 is SFDVKD. The trim is 9 bases for V and 2 bases for J, with a gap of 18 bases between the germline ends. CDR3 length: 16 amino acids, cysteine to phenylalanine. Only the CDR3 DNA stays, 48 bases, in frame from base 1.